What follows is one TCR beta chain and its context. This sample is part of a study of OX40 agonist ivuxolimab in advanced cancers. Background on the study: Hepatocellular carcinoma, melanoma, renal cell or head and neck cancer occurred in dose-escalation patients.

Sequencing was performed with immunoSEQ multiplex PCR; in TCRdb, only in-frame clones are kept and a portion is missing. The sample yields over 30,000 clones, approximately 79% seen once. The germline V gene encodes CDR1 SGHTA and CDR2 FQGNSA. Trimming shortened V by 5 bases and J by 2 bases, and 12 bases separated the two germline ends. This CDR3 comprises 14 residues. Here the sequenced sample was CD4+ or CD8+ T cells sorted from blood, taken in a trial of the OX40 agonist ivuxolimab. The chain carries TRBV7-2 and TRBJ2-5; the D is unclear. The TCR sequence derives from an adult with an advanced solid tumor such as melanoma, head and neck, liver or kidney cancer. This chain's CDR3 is CASSTSGGQETQYF. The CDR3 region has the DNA TGTGCCAGCAGCACCTCGGGCGGACAAGAGACCCAGTACTTC. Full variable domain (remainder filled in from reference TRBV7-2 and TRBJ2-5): GAGVSQSPSNKVTEKGKDVELRCDPISGHTALYWYRQSLGQGLEFLIYFQGNSAPDKSGLPSDRFSAERTGGSVSTLTIQRTQQEDSAVYLCASSTSGGQETQYFGPGTRLLVL.